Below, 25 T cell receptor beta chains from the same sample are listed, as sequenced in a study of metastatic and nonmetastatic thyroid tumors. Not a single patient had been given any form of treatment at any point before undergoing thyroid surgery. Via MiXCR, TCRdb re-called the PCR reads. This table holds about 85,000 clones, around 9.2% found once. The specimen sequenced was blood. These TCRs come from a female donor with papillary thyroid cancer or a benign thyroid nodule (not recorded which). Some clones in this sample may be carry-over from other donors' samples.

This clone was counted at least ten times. This CDR3 reads CASSIGGGSNQPQHF. Written as DNA, the CDR3 is TGTGCCAGCAGCATTGGGGGGGGTAGCAATCAGCCCCAGCATTTT. The rearrangement joins TRBV5-6 to TRBJ1-5, with D possibly matching TRBD1 (5 bases). The CDR3 runs 15 residues. V was pared by 4 bases and J by 0 bases, with 11 bases between. CDR1 is SGHDT and CDR2 is YYEEEE in the germline V gene.

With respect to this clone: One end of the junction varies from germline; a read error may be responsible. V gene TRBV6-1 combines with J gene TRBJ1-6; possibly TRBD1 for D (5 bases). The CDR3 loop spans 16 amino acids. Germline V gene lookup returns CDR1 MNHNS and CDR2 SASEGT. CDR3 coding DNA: TGTGCTAGCAGTGGGGGTCCGTGGAACTATAATTCACCCCTCCACTTT. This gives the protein CASSGGPWNYNSPLHF.

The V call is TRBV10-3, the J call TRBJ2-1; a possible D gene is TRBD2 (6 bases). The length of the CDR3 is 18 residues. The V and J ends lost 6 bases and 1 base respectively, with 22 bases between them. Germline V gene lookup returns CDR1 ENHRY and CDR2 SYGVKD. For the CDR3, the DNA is TGTGCCATCAGCGGGAGTGTAGGCGGGCATCGATCCTACAATGAGCAGTTCTTC. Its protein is CAISGSVGGHRSYNEQFF.

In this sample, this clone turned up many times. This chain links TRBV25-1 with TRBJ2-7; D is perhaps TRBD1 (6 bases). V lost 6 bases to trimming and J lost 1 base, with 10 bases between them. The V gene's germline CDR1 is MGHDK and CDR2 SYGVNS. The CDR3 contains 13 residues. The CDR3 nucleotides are TGTGCCAGCAGGAACACAGGGTCCTACGAGCAGTACTTC. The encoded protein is CASRNTGSYEQYF.

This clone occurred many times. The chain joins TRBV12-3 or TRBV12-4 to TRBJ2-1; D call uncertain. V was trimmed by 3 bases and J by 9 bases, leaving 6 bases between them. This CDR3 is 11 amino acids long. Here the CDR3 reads CASSLEGEQFF. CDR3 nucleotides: TGTGCCAGCAGTTTGGAAGGTGAGCAGTTCTTC.

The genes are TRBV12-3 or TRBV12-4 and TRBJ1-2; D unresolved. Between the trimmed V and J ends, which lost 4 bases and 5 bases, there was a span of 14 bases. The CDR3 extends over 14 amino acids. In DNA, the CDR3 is TGTGCCAGCAGTTCCCAACAGTCAGTGTATGGCTACACCTTC. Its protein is CASSSQQSVYGYTF.

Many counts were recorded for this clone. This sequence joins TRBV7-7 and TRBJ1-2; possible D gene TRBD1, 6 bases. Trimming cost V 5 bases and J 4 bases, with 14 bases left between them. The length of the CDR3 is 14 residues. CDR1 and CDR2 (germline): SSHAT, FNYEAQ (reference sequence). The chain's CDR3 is CASSPGDTLYGYTF. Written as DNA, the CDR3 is TGTGCCAGCAGCCCGGGGGACACACTCTATGGCTACACCTTC.

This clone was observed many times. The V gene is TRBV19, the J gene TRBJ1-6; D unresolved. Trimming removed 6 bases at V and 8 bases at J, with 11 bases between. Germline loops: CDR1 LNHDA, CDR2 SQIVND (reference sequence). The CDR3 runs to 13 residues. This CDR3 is CASSPAFDSPLHF. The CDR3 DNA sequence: TGTGCCAGTAGCCCCGCTTTCGATTCACCCCTCCACTTT.

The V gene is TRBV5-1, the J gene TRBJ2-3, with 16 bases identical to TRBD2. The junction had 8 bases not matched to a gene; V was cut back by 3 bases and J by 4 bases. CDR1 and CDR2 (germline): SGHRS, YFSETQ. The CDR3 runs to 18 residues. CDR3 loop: CASSSGLAGGRVADTQYF. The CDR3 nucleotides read TGCGCCAGCAGCTCGGGACTAGCGGGGGGGCGAGTCGCAGATACGCAGTATTTT.

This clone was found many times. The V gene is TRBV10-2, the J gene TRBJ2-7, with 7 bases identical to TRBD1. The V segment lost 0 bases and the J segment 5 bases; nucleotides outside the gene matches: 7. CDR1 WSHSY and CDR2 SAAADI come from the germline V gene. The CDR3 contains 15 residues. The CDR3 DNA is TGCGCCAGCAGTGAGTCGGGTGGCAGGGGGAACGAGCAGTACTTC. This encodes CASSESGGRGNEQYF.

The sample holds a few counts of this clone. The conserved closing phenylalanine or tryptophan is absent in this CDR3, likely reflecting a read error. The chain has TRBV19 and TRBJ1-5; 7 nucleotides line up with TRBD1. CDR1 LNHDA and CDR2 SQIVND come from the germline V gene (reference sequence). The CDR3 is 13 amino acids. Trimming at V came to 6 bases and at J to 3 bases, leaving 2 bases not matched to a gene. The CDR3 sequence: CASRGQLNQPQHL. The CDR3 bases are TGTGCCAGTAGGGGACAGCTCAATCAGCCCCAGCATCTT.

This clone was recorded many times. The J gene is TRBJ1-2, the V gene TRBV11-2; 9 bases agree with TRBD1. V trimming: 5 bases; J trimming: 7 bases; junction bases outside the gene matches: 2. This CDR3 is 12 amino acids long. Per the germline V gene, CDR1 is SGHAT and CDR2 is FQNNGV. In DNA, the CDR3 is TGTGCCAGCAGCCTGGACAGGGGTGGCTACACCTTC. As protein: CASSLDRGGYTF. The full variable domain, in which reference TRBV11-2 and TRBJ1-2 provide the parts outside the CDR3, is EAGVAQSPRYKIIEKRQSVAFWCNPISGHATLYWYQQILGQGPKLLIQFQNNGVVDDSQLPKDRFSAERLKGVDSTLKIQPAKLEDSAVYLCASSLDRGGYTFGSGTRLTVV.

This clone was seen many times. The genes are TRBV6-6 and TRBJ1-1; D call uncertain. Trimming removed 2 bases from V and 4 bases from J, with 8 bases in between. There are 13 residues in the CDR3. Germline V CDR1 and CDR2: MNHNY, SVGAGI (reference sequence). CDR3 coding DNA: TGTGCCAGCAGTTACCTAGTAAGCACTGAAGCTTTCTTT. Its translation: CASSYLVSTEAFF.

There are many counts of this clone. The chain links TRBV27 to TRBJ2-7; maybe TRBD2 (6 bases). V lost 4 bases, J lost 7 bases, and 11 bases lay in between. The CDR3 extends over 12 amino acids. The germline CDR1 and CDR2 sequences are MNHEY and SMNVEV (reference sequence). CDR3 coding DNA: TGTGCCAGCAGTTCAGGAGGGCGTGAGCAGTACTTC. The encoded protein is CASSSGGREQYF.

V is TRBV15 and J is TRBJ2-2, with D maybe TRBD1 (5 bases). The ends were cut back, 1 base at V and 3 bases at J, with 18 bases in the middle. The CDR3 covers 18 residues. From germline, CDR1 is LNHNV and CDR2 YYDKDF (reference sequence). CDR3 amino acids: CATSRVESAGWDTGELFF. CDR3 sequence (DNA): TGTGCCACCAGCAGAGTGGAATCCGCAGGGTGGGACACCGGGGAGCTGTTTTTT.

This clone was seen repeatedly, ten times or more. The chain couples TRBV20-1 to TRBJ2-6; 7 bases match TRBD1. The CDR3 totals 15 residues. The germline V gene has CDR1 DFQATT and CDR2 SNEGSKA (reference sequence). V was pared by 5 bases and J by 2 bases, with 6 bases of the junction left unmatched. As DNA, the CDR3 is TGCAGTGCTCCGAAAGGACAGGCTGGGGCCAACGTCCTGACTTTC. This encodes CSAPKGQAGANVLTF.

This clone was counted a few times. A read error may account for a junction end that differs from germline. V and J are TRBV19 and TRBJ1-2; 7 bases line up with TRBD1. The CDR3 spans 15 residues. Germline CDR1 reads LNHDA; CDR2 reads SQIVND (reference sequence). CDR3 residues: CASSNRDSRLRGYAF. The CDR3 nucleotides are TGTGCCAGCAGTAACAGGGACAGCCGGCTGCGTGGCTACGCCTTC.

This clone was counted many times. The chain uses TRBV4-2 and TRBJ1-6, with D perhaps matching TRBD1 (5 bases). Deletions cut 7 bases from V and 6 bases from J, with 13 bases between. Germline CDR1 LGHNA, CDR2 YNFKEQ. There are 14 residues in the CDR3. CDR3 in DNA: TGTGCCAGCAACGAGAGGGGCAGTAATTCACCCCTCCACTTT. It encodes CASNERGSNSPLHF.

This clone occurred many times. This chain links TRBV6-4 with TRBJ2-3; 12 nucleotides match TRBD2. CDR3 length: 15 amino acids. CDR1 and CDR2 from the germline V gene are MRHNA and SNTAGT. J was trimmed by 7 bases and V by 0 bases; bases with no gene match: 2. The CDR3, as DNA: TGTGCCAGCAGTGACTCAACTAGCGGGGGGAATACGCAGTATTTT. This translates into CASSDSTSGGNTQYF.

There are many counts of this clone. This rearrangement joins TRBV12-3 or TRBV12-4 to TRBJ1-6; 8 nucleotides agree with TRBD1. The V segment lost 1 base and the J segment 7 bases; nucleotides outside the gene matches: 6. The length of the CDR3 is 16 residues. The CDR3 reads CASSLGTGNGNSPLHF. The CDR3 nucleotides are TGTGCCAGCAGTTTAGGGACAGGGAATGGGAATTCACCCCTCCACTTT.

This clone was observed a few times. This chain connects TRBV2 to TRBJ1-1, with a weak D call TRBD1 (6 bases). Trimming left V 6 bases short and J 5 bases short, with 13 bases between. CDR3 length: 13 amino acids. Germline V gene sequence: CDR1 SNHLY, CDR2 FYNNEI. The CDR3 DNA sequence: TGTGCCAGCAGGCAGGGGAGCGTGACTGAAGCTTTCTTT. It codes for CASRQGSVTEAFF.

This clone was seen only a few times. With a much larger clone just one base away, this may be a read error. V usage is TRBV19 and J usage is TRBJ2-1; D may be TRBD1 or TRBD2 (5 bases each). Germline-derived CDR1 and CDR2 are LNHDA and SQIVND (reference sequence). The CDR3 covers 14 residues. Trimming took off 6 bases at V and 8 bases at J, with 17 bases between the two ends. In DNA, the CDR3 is TGTGCCAGTAGCCCGGGACGGGATGCCTATGAGCAGTTCTTC. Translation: CASSPGRDAYEQFF.

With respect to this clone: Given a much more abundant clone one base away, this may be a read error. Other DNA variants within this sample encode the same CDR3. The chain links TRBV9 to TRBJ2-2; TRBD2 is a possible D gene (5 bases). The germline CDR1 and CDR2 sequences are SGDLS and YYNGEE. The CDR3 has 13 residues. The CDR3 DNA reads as TGTGCCAGCAGCGTAGTAGTAGCCGGGGAGCTGTTCTTT. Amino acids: CASSVVVAGELFF.

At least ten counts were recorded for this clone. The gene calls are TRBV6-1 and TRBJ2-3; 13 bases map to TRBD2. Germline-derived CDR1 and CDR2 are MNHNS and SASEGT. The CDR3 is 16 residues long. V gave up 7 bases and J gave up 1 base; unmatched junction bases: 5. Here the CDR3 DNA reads TGTGCCAGCACCCCTACTAGCGGGGGGGGCACAGATACGCAGTATTTT. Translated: CASTPTSGGGTDTQYF.

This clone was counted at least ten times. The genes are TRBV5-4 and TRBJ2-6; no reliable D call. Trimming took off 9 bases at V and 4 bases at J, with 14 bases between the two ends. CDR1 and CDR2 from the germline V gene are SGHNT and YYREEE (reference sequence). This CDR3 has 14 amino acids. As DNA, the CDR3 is TGTGCCACGCAGATTCAAGGCGGGGCCAACGTCCTGACTTTC. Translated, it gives CATQIQGGANVLTF.